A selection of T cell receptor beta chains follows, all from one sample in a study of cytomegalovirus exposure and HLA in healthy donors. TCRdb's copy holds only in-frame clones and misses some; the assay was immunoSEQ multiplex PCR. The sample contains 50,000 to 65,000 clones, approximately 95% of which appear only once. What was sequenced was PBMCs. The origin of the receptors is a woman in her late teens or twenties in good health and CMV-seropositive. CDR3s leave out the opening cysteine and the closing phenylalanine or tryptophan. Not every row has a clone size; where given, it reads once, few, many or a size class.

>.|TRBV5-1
ASSGRSGINTGELF
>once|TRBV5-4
ASSLDGLAGGGRETQY
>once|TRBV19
ASQSTFGVGEQY
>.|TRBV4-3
ASSQDQSGQALGYT
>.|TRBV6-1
ASRPGQGGADTQY
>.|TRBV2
ASGVGRYEQY
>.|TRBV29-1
SALWGGNTEAF
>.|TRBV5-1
ASSSRGGSGGPATGTQY
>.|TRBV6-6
ASTFRTSNEKLF
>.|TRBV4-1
ASSQVAPLGYT
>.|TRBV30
AQSGLDYGYT
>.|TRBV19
ASSIRGRPNSYNEQF
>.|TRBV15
ATSLGGLVGNTIY
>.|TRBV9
ASSGRTANEKLF
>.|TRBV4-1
ASSLIPSGGAIIGDTQY
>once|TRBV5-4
ASSRERGLQETQY
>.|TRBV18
ASSRMEGTHEQY
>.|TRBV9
ASSVDGTATYEQY
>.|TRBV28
ASSLWRGSETQY
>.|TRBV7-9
ASSQTGIYEQY
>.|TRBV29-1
SVNSEFGYT
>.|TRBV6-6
ASSFGTGGGNQPQH
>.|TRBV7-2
ASSLPGAPPNEKLF
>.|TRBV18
ASSRQGAHDEQF
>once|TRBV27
ASSEDGLGSYNEQF
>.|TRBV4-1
ASSQAADINYEQY
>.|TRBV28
ASSFPRFPGTEAF
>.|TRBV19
ASKSLNQPQH